This TCR beta chain is drawn from a study of shared clonotypes between healthy human individuals. A deep-level run was used for the assay. TCRdb's copy holds only in-frame clones and misses some; the assay was immunoSEQ multiplex PCR. Of fewer than 3 million clones in the sample, around 93% were seen once. Trimming took off 1 base at V and 4 bases at J, with 15 bases between the two ends. Germline V CDR1 and CDR2: SGHVS, FQNEAQ. This CDR3 is 16 amino acids long. The V call is TRBV7-8, the J call TRBJ2-3; D remains ambiguous. The specimen sequenced was naive CD4+ T cells from PBMCs. Described subset: CD45RA+ positively selected. This clonotype was obtained from a man aged 18 to 29 in good health. Some clones in this sample may be carry-over from other donors' samples. The CDR3 spells CASSLVRLARSDTQYF. CDR3 in DNA: TGTGCCAGCAGCTTAGTAAGGCTCGCCCGGTCAGATACGCAGTATTTT. The whole variable domain, filled in from reference TRBV7-8 and TRBJ2-3, reads GAGVSQSPRYKVAKRGQDVALRCDPISGHVSLFWYQQALGQGPEFLTYFQNEAQLDKSGLPSDRFFAERPEGSVSTLKIQRTQQEDSAVYLCASSLVRLARSDTQYFGPGTRLTVL.